This entry lists 17 T cell receptor beta chains sequenced from one sample in a study of shared clonotypes between healthy human individuals (dated by TCRdb to about 2020). Libraries were prepared through the immunoSEQ multiplex PCR assay. Drawn from immuneACCESS, this table holds only the in-frame rearrangements with V and J called that TCRdb kept. Clones are partly lost; checked studies trace under half to an unresolved V gene and leave the rest unexplained. The sample data list some 500,000 clones, and 90% to 96% of these were observed just once. The ten largest account for about 0.059% of the sample. Sequences were obtained from naive CD4+ T cells sorted from blood. The cell subset or site label, read with the paper, signifies: CD45RA+ positively selected. These receptors were taken from a woman in her thirties in good health.

V and J are TRBV7-2 and TRBJ2-3; TRBD2 agrees at 12 bases. This CDR3 is built from 15 residues. V lost 2 bases and J lost 6; bases outside the gene matches: 3. The germline gives CDR1 SGHTA, CDR2 FQGNSA. CDR3 coding DNA: TGTGCCAGCAGCTTACGGCTAGCGGGAGGGGATACGCAGTATTTT. Protein sequence: CASSLRLAGGDTQYF.

This chain uses TRBV4-1 with TRBJ2-7; 10 positions agree with TRBD2. Trimming at V came to 4 bases and at J to 3 bases, leaving 3 bases not matched to a gene. The germline V gene has CDR1 MGHRA and CDR2 YSYEKL. This CDR3 spans 14 amino acids. CDR3 loop: CASSLLAGVYEQYF. For the CDR3, the DNA is TGCGCCAGCAGCCTTCTAGCGGGGGTCTACGAGCAGTACTTC.

V and J are TRBV28 and TRBJ2-7; perhaps TRBD1 as D (6 bases). The CDR3 runs 13 residues. The V gene's germline CDR1 is MDHEN and CDR2 SYDVKM. The germline V and J ends were trimmed by 5 bases and 3 bases, with 11 bases remaining between them. CDR3: CASSPARGYEQYF. DNA of the CDR3: TGTGCCAGCAGTCCAGCCAGGGGCTACGAGCAGTACTTC.

The CDR3 loop reads CASSSETGVYEQYF. As DNA, the CDR3 is TGTGCCAGCAGTTCCGAGACAGGGGTTTACGAGCAGTACTTC. The gene calls are TRBV28 and TRBJ2-5, with 8 nucleotides matching TRBD1. The closer fit of TRBJ2-7 to the DNA end suggests the J call may be wrong. The CDR3 loop spans 14 amino acids. Germline values: CDR1 MDHEN, CDR2 SYDVKM.

The genes are TRBV28 and TRBJ2-2; 10 positions match TRBD2. Germline V gene sequence: CDR1 MDHEN, CDR2 SYDVKM. CDR3 length equals 14 residues. Trimming cost V 5 bases and J 9 bases; bases outside gene matches: 6. The CDR3 loop reads CASSASGSSRELFF. In DNA form, the CDR3 reads TGTGCCAGCAGTGCTAGCGGGAGTTCCCGGGAGCTGTTTTTT. Full variable domain (outside the CDR3, taken from reference TRBV28 and TRBJ2-2): DVKVTQSSRYLVKRTGEKVFLECVQDMDHENMFWYRQDPGLGLRLIYFSYDVKMKEKGDIPEGYSVSREKKERFSLILESASTNQTSMYLCASSASGSSRELFFGEGSRLTVL.

The genes are TRBV19 and TRBJ1-2; 9 bases agree with TRBD1. Germline CDR1 and CDR2: LNHDA and SQIVND (reference sequence). V shed 4 bases, J shed 4 bases, and the junction held 4 bases outside the gene matches. The CDR3 spans 14 residues. The CDR3 region is CASSRDRDGYGYTF. The CDR3 nucleotides are TGTGCCAGTAGTAGGGACAGGGACGGCTATGGCTACACCTTC. Full variable domain (remainder filled in from reference TRBV19 and TRBJ1-2): DGGITQSPKYLFRKEGQNVTLSCEQNLNHDAMYWYRQDPGQGLRLIYYSQIVNDFQKGDIAEGYSVSREKKESFPLTVTSAQKNPTAFYLCASSRDRDGYGYTFGSGTRLTVV.

This chain joins TRBV5-1 and TRBJ2-1, with 13 nucleotides matching TRBD2. The J segment lost 5 bases and the V segment lost 0 bases, leaving 11 bases of the junction unmatched. The germline V gene has CDR1 SGHRS and CDR2 YFSETQ. The CDR3 spans 19 residues. The CDR3 nucleotides read TGCGCCAGCAGCTTGGGTTTGGCAGTAGGACTAGCGGGAGACAATGAGCAGTTCTTC. Protein sequence: CASSLGLAVGLAGDNEQFF. Full variable domain (remainder filled in from reference TRBV5-1 and TRBJ2-1): KAGVTQTPRYLIKTRGQQVTLSCSPISGHRSVSWYQQTPGQGLQFLFEYFSETQRNKGNFPGRFSGRQFSNSRSEMNVSTLELGDSALYLCASSLGLAVGLAGDNEQFFGPGTRLTVL.

J is TRBJ2-7 and V is TRBV2, with 8 nucleotides matching TRBD1. The CDR3 contains 14 residues. The germline CDR1 and CDR2 sequences are SNHLY and FYNNEI. V was pared by 5 bases and J by 4 bases, with 7 bases of the junction left unmatched. The DNA for the CDR3 is TGTGCCAGCAGTCTTCGACAGGGGAGGTACGAGCAGTACTTC. It encodes CASSLRQGRYEQYF.

This clone came up once. This chain uses TRBV10-3 with TRBJ1-2; TRBD1 aligns across 8 bases. With 3 bases clipped from V and 7 bases from J, the junction kept 13 bases outside the gene matches. The germline V gene has CDR1 ENHRY and CDR2 SYGVKD. CDR3 length equals 16 residues. The DNA for the CDR3 is TGTGCCATCAGTGAAAGTTGGCGGCAGGGGGCCCTTGGCTACACCTTC. This codes for CAISESWRQGALGYTF.

This chain connects TRBV14 to TRBJ2-7; 7 positions match TRBD2. The germline V gene has CDR1 SGHDN and CDR2 FVKESK. J lost 3 bases, V lost 1 base, and 0 bases had no gene match. The length of the CDR3 is 13 residues. The CDR3 loop reads CASSQASGYEQYF. CDR3 nucleotides: TGTGCCAGCAGCCAAGCTAGCGGCTACGAGCAGTACTTC.

The CDR3 protein is CASRLDGRIYGYTF. The CDR3 coding sequence is TGTGCCAGCAGATTAGACGGCAGAATCTATGGCTACACCTTC. The chain carries TRBV28 and TRBJ1-2; D uncertain. Germline CDR1 reads MDHEN; CDR2 reads SYDVKM. Trimming took off 6 bases at V and 4 bases at J, with 15 bases between the two ends. The CDR3 has 14 amino acids.

The V gene is TRBV11-2, the J gene TRBJ2-7, with D perhaps matching TRBD1 (6 bases). The CDR3 has 14 residues. Germline V CDR1 and CDR2: SGHAT, FQNNGV. The ends were cut back, 4 bases at V and 1 base at J, with 11 bases in the middle. The CDR3 DNA sequence: TGTGCCAGCAGCTCGAGGGGGTCGTCCTACGAGCAGTACTTC. Translated: CASSSRGSSYEQYF.

V usage is TRBV18 and J usage is TRBJ2-7; possible D gene TRBD2, 5 bases. The germline CDR1 and CDR2 sequences are KGHSH and LQKENI. CDR3 size: 14 residues. V was pared by 0 bases and J by 6 bases, with 12 bases between. The CDR3 bases are TGTGCCAGCTCACCACCCGGAGGCCTCTCCGAGCAGTACTTC. Encoded protein: CASSPPGGLSEQYF.

This chain links TRBV5-4 with TRBJ2-3, with TRBD1 matching over 7 bases. The V gene end was trimmed by 4 bases and the J gene end by 1 base; junction bases not matched to a gene: 6. The CDR3 loop spans 15 amino acids. CDR1 and CDR2 from the germline V gene are SGHNT and YYREEE (reference sequence). Here the CDR3 DNA reads TGTGCCAGCAGCAGGGACAGTGGCCGCACAGATACGCAGTATTTT. Translation gives CASSRDSGRTDTQYF. The full variable domain, in which reference TRBV5-4 and TRBJ2-3 provide the parts outside the CDR3, is ETGVTQSPTHLIKTRGQQVTLRCSSQSGHNTVSWYQQALGQGPQFIFQYYREEENGRGNFPPRFSGLQFPNYSSELNVNALELDDSALYLCASSRDSGRTDTQYFGPGTRLTVL.

This chain links TRBV7-9 with TRBJ1-4, with D possibly matching TRBD1 (6 bases). This CDR3 is built from 14 residues. The germline V gene encodes CDR1 SEHNR and CDR2 FQNEAQ (reference sequence). The V end lost 5 bases, the J end lost 8 bases, and 15 bases lay between the germline ends. The CDR3 here is CASSPDRTAEKLFF. The CDR3 DNA sequence: TGTGCCAGCAGCCCAGACAGGACAGCAGAAAAACTGTTTTTT.

The gene calls are TRBV27 and TRBJ2-2, with D possibly matching TRBD1 (5 bases). The CDR3 spans 14 residues. The germline V and J ends were trimmed by 3 bases and 6 bases, with 11 bases remaining between them. Germline V gene data show CDR1 as MNHEY and CDR2 as SMNVEV (reference sequence). The CDR3 is CASSFQGAAGELFF. In DNA, the CDR3 is TGTGCCAGCAGTTTCCAAGGGGCGGCCGGGGAGCTGTTTTTT.

The chain is built from TRBV27 and TRBJ1-5; TRBD1 matches 9 bases. With V trimmed by 8 bases and J by 0 bases, 11 bases remained unmatched. The CDR3 is made up of 17 amino acids. Looked up from germline, CDR1 is MNHEY and CDR2 is SMNVEV (reference sequence). In nucleotides, the CDR3 is TGTGCCAGCGGCCTAGGGACAGGGACGTATAGCAATCAGCCCCAGCATTTT. Translated: CASGLGTGTYSNQPQHF.